This T cell receptor beta chain was observed in a study of human T cells and chemical hapten exposure. About the research overall: A 2 cm by 2 cm inner upper arm patch received 2% DPC for sensitization.

Germline-derived CDR1 and CDR2 are SNHLY and FYNNEI. The CDR3 runs 14 residues. The V and J ends lost 0 bases and 2 bases respectively, with 5 bases between them. Time point noted: patch test 1, 2 weeks after DPC sensitization. Treatment reported: therapeutic diphenylcyclopropenone sensitization with weekly scalp DPC. Patients had alopecia, were aged 18 to 70, and were not pregnant. TCRdb fed the RACE reads into MiXCR, producing one record per CDR3 protein. The table has approximately 57,000 distinct CDR3 sequences, 9.3% seen once. Study-wide results and caveats: Unchanged with DPC sensitization were TCRs above 1 in 1000 frequency.

This clonotype occurred many times. Its antigen is not identified. The chain combines TRBV2 with TRBJ1-5; D gene uncertain. The receptor's source is a middle-aged woman with alopecia areata. Some clones in this sample may be carry-over from other donors' samples. The starting material was whole blood, obtained in connection with sensitization to the hapten diphenylcyclopropenone (DPC). The DNA for the CDR3 is TGTGCCAGCAGTGAAGCCGGGGGCAATCAGCCCCAGCATTTT. Its translation: CASSEAGGNQPQHF.